This TCR beta chain originates from a study of cytomegalovirus exposure and HLA in healthy donors. In the study overall: Of the donors genotyped, approximately 400 in all, around 76% fell in the Caucasian-associated ancestry cluster.

At sampling all donors were nominally healthy, likely with unrecorded immune exposures. V gave up 2 bases and J gave up 11 bases, with 22 bases separating them. The CDR3 runs 15 residues. Per germline, CDR1 WNHNN and CDR2 SYGVQD (reference sequence). This clone was picked up a small number of times. The PCR contained 60 Vbeta and 13 Jbeta primers. Per the authors' pipeline: A later analysis counted 65 million to 90 million unique TCR beta chains, some 11 million shared. TCRdb's copy holds only in-frame clones and misses some; the assay was immunoSEQ multiplex PCR. The D gene and trimming were derived from the DNA, and the V and J assignments and clone size from that table. The sample has 130,000 or so clones; roughly 80% are singletons.

The chain has TRBV10-1 and TRBJ2-7, with D possibly being TRBD1 (6 bases). The sequence was collected from a female donor in good health and CMV-seronegative. The source material was PBMCs. The CDR3 protein is CASSEEERGLSPKYF. Here the CDR3 DNA reads TGCGCCAGCAGTGAGGAGGAAAGGGGGTTAAGCCCTAAGTACTTC.